The present TCR beta chain was sequenced within a study of T cell repertoires in ileal Crohn's disease. Sequencing used immunoSEQ multiplex PCR; TCRdb keeps in-frame clones, though not all of them. The table records about 5,400 clones, roughly 82% of them present only once. With regard to this clone: The antigen remains unidentified.

The V gene lost 0 bases and the J gene lost 1 base, with 1 base spanning the gap. The V gene's germline CDR1 is ENHRY and CDR2 SYGVKD. This CDR3 has 12 amino acids. Time point noted: inflamed ileum from the surgical specimen. Findings and caveats of the study: Sorted CD8 T cells held more high-frequency clones than CD4.

The sequenced sample was ileal tissue. The rearrangement uses TRBV10-3 and TRBJ2-7; no definite D call. The TCR sequence derives from an adult with Crohn's disease. CDR3: CAISESSYEQYF. For the CDR3, the DNA is TGTGCCATCAGTGAGTCGTCCTACGAGCAGTACTTC.